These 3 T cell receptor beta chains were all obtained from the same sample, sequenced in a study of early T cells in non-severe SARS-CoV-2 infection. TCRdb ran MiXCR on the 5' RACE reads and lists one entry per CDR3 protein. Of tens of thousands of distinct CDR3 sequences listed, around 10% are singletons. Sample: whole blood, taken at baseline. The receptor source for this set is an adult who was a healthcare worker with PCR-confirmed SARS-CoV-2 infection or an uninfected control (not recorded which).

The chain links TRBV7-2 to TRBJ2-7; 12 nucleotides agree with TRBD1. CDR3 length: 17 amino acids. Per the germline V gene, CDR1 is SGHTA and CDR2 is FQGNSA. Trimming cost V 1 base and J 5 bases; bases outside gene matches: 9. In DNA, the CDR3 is TGTGCCAGCAGCTTAGGCTACCCGGGACAGGGGGCCAACGAGCAGTACTTC. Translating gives CASSLGYPGQGANEQYF.

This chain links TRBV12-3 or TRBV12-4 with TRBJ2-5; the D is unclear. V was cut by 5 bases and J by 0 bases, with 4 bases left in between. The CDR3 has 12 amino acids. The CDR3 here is CASSQDQETQYF. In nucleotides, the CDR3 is TGTGCCAGCAGTCAGGACCAAGAGACCCAGTACTTC.

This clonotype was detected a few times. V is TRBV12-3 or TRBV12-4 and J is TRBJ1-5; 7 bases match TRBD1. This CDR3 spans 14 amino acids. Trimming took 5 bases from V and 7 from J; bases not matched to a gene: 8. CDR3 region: CASSTTGARQPQHF. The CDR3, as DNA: TGTGCCAGCAGTACCACAGGGGCCCGACAGCCCCAGCATTTT.